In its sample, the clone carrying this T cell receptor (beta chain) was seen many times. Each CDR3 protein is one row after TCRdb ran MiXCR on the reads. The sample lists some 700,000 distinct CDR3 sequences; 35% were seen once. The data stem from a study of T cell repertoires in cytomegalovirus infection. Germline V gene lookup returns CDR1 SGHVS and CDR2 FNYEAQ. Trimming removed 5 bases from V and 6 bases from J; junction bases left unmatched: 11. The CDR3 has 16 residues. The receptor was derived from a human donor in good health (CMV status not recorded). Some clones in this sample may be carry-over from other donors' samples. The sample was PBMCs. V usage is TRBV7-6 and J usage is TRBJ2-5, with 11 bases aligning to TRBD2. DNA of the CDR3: TGTGCCAGCAGCCGAATAGCGGGAGGGCCCGCGCAGACCCAGTACTTC. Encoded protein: CASSRIAGGPAQTQYF.